Listed here is a single T cell receptor (beta chain). This clonotype was counted between two and nine times. It lacks a known antigen. No much larger clone is present one base from it, and per-base qualities are unavailable. The data belong to a study of T-cell memory formation after mild COVID-19 (dated by TCRdb to the early 2020s). About the investigation overall: TCR sequence clusters from the two donors were found to be largely donor specific. In a couple of donors, T-cell clones that expanded and contracted after mild COVID-19 were followed by sequencing TCRalpha and TCRbeta repertoires longitudinally. The cohort was made up of two young adult volunteers, one female and one male, who were previously healthy. On the study overall, not on this receptor specifically: The study covered only a couple of mild cases, and larger cohorts including severe cases with pre-infection samples were considered necessary. Clones contracting from day 15 to 85 had balanced CD4/CD8 phenotypes, while a second wave expanding from day 15 to 37 was biased towards CD4+. SARS-CoV-2 specificity of the second-wave clones peaking on day 37 was not confirmed. Some responding clones were found in pre-infection memory, which suggests that pre-existing cross-reactive memory T cells took part in the SARS-CoV-2 response. Contracting CD4+ clones turned up mainly in the CM and EM memory subsets, whereas EMRA was where CD8+ clones were enriched.

Ficoll-Paque density gradient centrifugation was the method used to isolate PBMCs. These reads were obtained on an Illumina NovaSeq 6000. cDNA libraries for TCRalpha and TCRbeta were prepared by 5'RACE using constant-segment primers, with sample barcodes and unique molecular identifiers added. RNA was extracted from every sample with Trizol reagent. Libraries were amplified in two PCR steps, with a second sample barcode and Illumina TruSeq adapters added in the second step. Sequencing of the libraries was done on an Illumina NovaSeq, producing 2 x 150 bp paired-end reads. As for the original processing: Reads were demultiplexed and collapsed into UMI-guided consensus sequences with migec v1.2.7. Using mixcr v2.1.11, UMI consensuses were aligned to TRA and TRB V and J templates and then assembled into clonotypes. Expanded or contracted clonotypes were those called significant by both edgeR and NoisET, with noise models trained on biological replicates. For edgeR calls, a false discovery rate-adjusted p below 0.01 and a log2 fold-change threshold of 1 were applied. As an exploratory analysis of dynamics, PCA with hierarchical clustering was applied to max-normalized trajectories of the 1000 most abundant clonotypes. Separately sequenced CD4+ and CD8+ repertoires were used to assign the CD4 or CD8 phenotype of responding clones. Clones were called with MiXCR by TCRdb after fastp trimmed the public reads at Q25, and only in-frame beta chains were retained. Each entry merges the rows of one CDR3 protein and shows their most common DNA and genes. Clone size and V and J calls follow TCRdb, not the original study. Within this sample are around 390,000 distinct CDR3 sequences, with roughly 15% of them counted one time only. The ten largest clones take up about 22% of the sample.

Trimming accounts for 0 bases at V and 6 bases at J, while the number of junction bases matched to no gene is 10. Spanning cysteine to phenylalanine, the CDR3 consists of 16 amino acids. Only CDR3 DNA is held: 48 bases, read in frame from base 1. Looking up the germline V gene yields CDR1 MNHEY and CDR2 SVGAGI. The TCR originated in a man between 18 and 35 years old who had mild COVID-19 (a few samples of this study predate the infection). The sample titles of this study are shuffled in the database, so cell type and time point are left out; the donor was told from shared clones. Sequenced input: PBMCs or a T cell subset sorted from them (not recorded which). The chain was built from TRBV6-5 and TRBJ2-7, with 8 central nucleotides matching TRBD1. Here is the DNA: TGTGCCAGCAGTTACTCGATAGGACAGGGACTCTTCGAGCAGTACTTC. The translation is CASSYSIGQGLFEQYF.